Listed below are T cell receptor beta chains from one sample, sequenced in a study of blood T cells in healthy people across ages. TCRdb re-called the 5' RACE reads with MiXCR, one entry per CDR3 protein. The sample carries some 900,000 distinct CDR3 sequences, under 50% recorded once. Sequencing used blood. These receptors were obtained from a man under 40 in good health. CDR3s include the opening cysteine and the closing phenylalanine or tryptophan. A D gene is named only where the DNA matches it firmly. The size of a clone is reported for some rows only, either as once, few or many, or as a class for expanded clones.

>.|TRBV20-1|TRBD1|TRBJ1-6
CSARRGTGSSYNSPLHF
TGCAGTGCTAGGCGCGGGACAGGGAGCTCCTATAATTCACCCCTCCACTTT
>.|TRBV14|.|TRBJ2-5
CASSQERGLNNGQYF
TGTGCCAGCAGCCAAGAGCGGGGATTGAATAACGGGCAGTACTTC
>.|TRBV12-3/TRBV12-4|TRBD2|TRBJ2-1
CASSFVAGVNNEQFF
TGTGCCAGCAGTTTTGTAGCGGGGGTGAACAATGAGCAGTTCTTC
>few|TRBV3-1|.|TRBJ1-2
CASSPKSGRGYTF
TGTGCCAGCAGTCCCAAGTCAGGACGTGGCTACACCTTC
>.|TRBV29-1|TRBD1|TRBJ2-7
CSGGQGDSYEQYF
TGCAGCGGCGGACAGGGAGACTCCTACGAGCAGTACTTC
>few|TRBV4-2|.|TRBJ1-2
CASSRGTGGAGYTF
TGTGCCAGCAGCCGCGGGACGGGAGGTGCTGGCTACACCTTC
>few|TRBV6-6|.|TRBJ2-4
CASSAGLPRANIQYF
TGTGCCAGCAGTGCGGGACTCCCCCGGGCAAACATTCAGTACTTC
>.|TRBV7-8|.|TRBJ1-4
CASSLDRLGNEKLFF
TGTGCCAGCAGCTTAGATCGCCTAGGCAATGAAAAACTGTTTTTT
>many|TRBV20-1|.|TRBJ2-3
CSARPLLGGQGSTDTQYF
TGCAGTGCTAGACCTTTACTAGGAGGGCAGGGAAGCACAGATACGCAGTATTTT
>.|TRBV28|.|TRBJ2-5
CASSSGRPQETQYF
TGTGCCAGCAGTTCTGGGCGGCCCCAAGAGACCCAGTACTTC
>.|TRBV6-5|.|TRBJ1-5
CASSAGVGQPQHF
TGTGCCAGCAGTGCAGGGGTAGGTCAGCCCCAGCATTTT
>.|TRBV4-3|TRBD2|TRBJ2-1
CASSRASGGAHEQFF
TGCGCCAGCAGCCGAGCTAGCGGGGGGGCCCATGAGCAGTTCTTC
>.|TRBV4-3|.|TRBJ2-7
CASSQALDGYEQYF
TGCGCCAGCAGCCAAGCCCTGGACGGGTACGAGCAGTACTTC
>.|TRBV2|TRBD1|TRBJ2-7
CASTPGDRAGEQYF
TGTGCCAGCACCCCAGGAGACAGGGCAGGCGAGCAGTACTTC
>.|TRBV2|TRBD2|TRBJ2-5
CASTLGVAGVQETQYF
TGTGCCAGCACCTTGGGAGTAGCGGGGGTCCAAGAGACCCAGTACTTC
>few|TRBV20-1|.|TRBJ2-6
CSARDALSGANVLTF
TGCAGTGCTAGAGACGCCCTCTCTGGGGCCAACGTCCTGACTTTC
>.|TRBV12-3/TRBV12-4|.|TRBJ2-4
CASSPPQNIQYF
TGTGCCAGCAGTCCTCCGCAAAACATTCAGTACTTC
>.|TRBV4-2|.|TRBJ2-6
CASSQTRAGSGANVLTF
TGTGCCAGCAGCCAAACACGTGCGGGTTCTGGGGCCAACGTCCTGACTTTC
>.|TRBV6-5|.|TRBJ1-3
CASSRGQTSGNTIYF
TGTGCCAGCAGCCGAGGACAGACGTCTGGAAACACCATATATTTT
>.|TRBV7-2|.|TRBJ2-5
CASSLGGRKNEQYF
TGTGCCAGCAGCTTAGGGGGTCGGAAAAATGAGCAGTACTTC
>.|TRBV12-3/TRBV12-4|TRBD1|TRBJ2-1
CASSFRGLWNEQFF
TGTGCCAGCAGTTTCAGGGGGTTATGGAATGAGCAGTTCTTC
>.|TRBV6-2/TRBV6-3|TRBD1|TRBJ1-2
CASSFPGQTLNYGYTF
TGTGCCAGCAGTTTCCCGGGACAGACTCTTAACTATGGCTACACCTTC
>once|TRBV12-3/TRBV12-4|.|TRBJ2-5
CASTTGPGTQYF
TGTGCCAGCACCACGGGTCCCGGGACCCAGTACTTC
>.|TRBV20-1|TRBD2|TRBJ2-1
CSARLGTSAFNEQFF
TGCAGTGCTCGCCTCGGGACTAGCGCCTTCAATGAGCAGTTCTTC
>.|TRBV12-3/TRBV12-4|TRBD2|TRBJ2-1
CASDEIAGGPDNEQFF
TGTGCCAGCGATGAAATAGCGGGGGGCCCCGACAATGAGCAGTTCTTC
>.|TRBV20-1|TRBD1|TRBJ1-2
CSAKKTGFYGYTF
TGCAGTGCTAAGAAGACAGGGTTCTATGGCTACACCTTC
>.|TRBV5-1|TRBD1|TRBJ1-1
CASSEAGTGGSEAFF
TGCGCCAGCAGCGAGGCCGGGACAGGGGGCTCTGAAGCTTTCTTT
>.|TRBV28|.|TRBJ2-4
CASNLEGSGNIQYF
TGTGCCAGCAACTTGGAGGGAAGTGGAAACATTCAGTACTTC
>.|TRBV4-1|TRBD1|TRBJ2-5
CASSPARTGRQTQYF
TGCGCCAGCAGCCCCGCCCGGACAGGGAGGCAGACCCAGTACTTC
>.|TRBV7-3|.|TRBJ2-1
CASSLSGQGKFF
TGTGCCAGCAGCTTATCGGGGCAGGGGAAGTTCTTC
>.|TRBV9|TRBD1|TRBJ2-3
CASSAGRTGAVADTQYF
TGTGCCAGCAGCGCAGGGAGGACAGGGGCGGTCGCAGATACGCAGTATTTT
>.|TRBV7-9|TRBD1|TRBJ2-7
CASSIKRTGNYEQYF
TGTGCCAGCAGCATAAAACGGACAGGAAACTACGAGCAGTACTTC
>few|TRBV7-2|.|TRBJ2-5
CASSLAQTETQYF
TGTGCCAGCAGCTTAGCTCAGACCGAGACCCAGTACTTC
>.|TRBV20-1|.|TRBJ1-6
CSARDQGRGDNSPLHF
TGCAGTGCTAGAGATCAAGGCAGGGGCGATAATTCACCCCTCCACTTT
>.|TRBV3-1|.|TRBJ1-2
CASSQLDRSAWGYTF
TGTGCCAGCAGCCAATTAGATAGGAGTGCGTGGGGCTACACCTTC
>few|TRBV7-8|TRBD1|TRBJ2-5
CASSSDRVETQYF
TGTGCCAGCAGCTCGGACAGGGTCGAGACCCAGTACTTC
>.|TRBV7-9|.|TRBJ2-1
CASTSPGHVQFF
TGTGCCAGCACCTCCCCGGGGCATGTGCAGTTCTTC
>.|TRBV4-2|TRBD1|TRBJ2-7
CASSQTWDRDYEQYF
TGTGCCAGCAGCCAAACATGGGACAGGGACTACGAGCAGTACTTC
>few|TRBV6-5|TRBD1|TRBJ2-7
CASRRGTVTYEQYF
TGTGCCAGCAGGAGAGGGACAGTTACCTACGAGCAGTACTTC
>.|TRBV6-2/TRBV6-3|TRBD2|TRBJ2-5
CASGDSGTIQETQYF
TGTGCCAGCGGGGACTCCGGGACTATCCAAGAGACCCAGTACTTC
>.|TRBV4-1|TRBD1|TRBJ1-1
CASSQDKMGTGGTEAFF
TGCGCCAGCAGCCAAGATAAGATGGGGACAGGGGGGACTGAAGCTTTCTTT
>.|TRBV6-2/TRBV6-3|.|TRBJ2-1
CASGSIRTGYNEQFF
TGTGCCAGCGGCTCGATACGGACTGGCTACAATGAGCAGTTCTTC
>once|TRBV5-1|.|TRBJ1-5
CASSPGGGAETQNQPQHF
TGCGCCAGCAGCCCGGGTGGAGGGGCAGAAACGCAGAATCAGCCCCAGCATTTT
>.|TRBV6-1|.|TRBJ1-2
CASSEGPGLKVYTF
TGTGCCAGCAGTGAAGGCCCTGGATTAAAAGTCTACACCTTC
>once|TRBV9|TRBD2|TRBJ2-1
CASSPIGLVKRKTQFF
TGTGCCAGCAGCCCCATCGGACTAGTCAAGAGAAAGACCCAGTTCTTC
>.|TRBV20-1|.|TRBJ2-1
CSARDSQGYNEQFF
TGCAGTGCTAGAGATTCGCAGGGATACAATGAGCAGTTCTTC
>.|TRBV2|TRBD1|TRBJ2-5
CASTGGGETQYF
TGTGCCAGCACAGGGGGCGGAGAGACCCAGTACTTC
>few|TRBV20-1|.|TRBJ2-7
CSARDYSAGYEQYF
TGCAGTGCTAGAGATTACAGCGCCGGATACGAGCAGTACTTC
>many|TRBV20-1|.|TRBJ2-7
CSASGSYEQYF
TGCAGTGCTAGCGGGAGCTACGAGCAGTACTTC
>.|TRBV3-1|TRBD2|TRBJ2-3
CASSQTQGGGTDTQYF
TGTGCCAGCAGCCAAACCCAGGGAGGGGGCACAGATACGCAGTATTTT